The entry that follows covers one TCR beta chain sequence. Its target is unknown. The data were taken from a study of cytomegalovirus exposure and HLA in healthy donors. Points from the study as a whole: Other equally common chains were less clonally expanded than HLA-associated TCR beta chains, a later analysis showed. A later look showed TCR association rates differing by HLA locus, highest for DRB1 and lowest for HLA-C. Evidence from a later analysis indicated that most CMV-associated TCR beta chains looked HLA-restricted.

CDR1 and CDR2 from the germline V gene are SGHTA and FQGTGA. The V gene end was trimmed by 5 bases and the J gene end by 2 bases; junction bases not matched to a gene: 14. CDR3 length: 18 amino acids. In the PCR, 60 Vbeta and 13 Jbeta primers were used. Sequenced by immunoSEQ multiplex PCR; TCRdb stores in-frame clones only, minus some. The repertoire holds about 140,000 clones, with 61% as singletons. The V and J genes are TRBV7-3 and TRBJ2-7, with 11 bases lining up with TRBD2. This TCR derives from a male donor in good health and CMV-seronegative. Sample: PBMCs. The CDR3 DNA follows: TGTGCCAGCAGCCTCCCCACTGGCGGGACTAGCGGACCCTACGAGCAGTACTTC. It yields the protein CASSLPTGGTSGPYEQYF.